This TCR beta chain was observed in a study of T cell repertoires in cytomegalovirus infection. The overall study: TCR beta signatures that were public indicated CMV infection and matching HLA type. General study points: Dominating the ex vivo response were HLA-C-restricted CMV-specific TCR beta clonotypes. Cumulative frequency of public TCR beta families picked out carriers of CMV plus the relevant HLA.

This clonotype came up many times. Its antigen remains unknown. Looked up from germline, CDR1 is SEHNR and CDR2 is FQNEAQ (reference sequence). V lost 5 bases and J 8 bases, leaving 18 bases between the germline ends. The CDR3 is made up of 15 amino acids. TCRdb itself ran the reads through MiXCR, one entry per CDR3 protein. This sample yields roughly 230,000 distinct CDR3 sequences, of which approximately 7% are seen a single time; about 6.5% belongs to the top ten. This chain joins TRBV7-9 and TRBJ1-4, with a tentative D call TRBD1 (5 bases). The sequenced sample consisted of PBMCs. The receptor's source is a human donor in good health (CMV status not recorded). Some clones in this sample may be carry-over from other donors' samples. CDR3 nucleotides: TGTGCCAGCAGCCAAGGGGCAGGATTAATCGAAAAACTGTTTTTT. Translated: CASSQGAGLIEKLFF.